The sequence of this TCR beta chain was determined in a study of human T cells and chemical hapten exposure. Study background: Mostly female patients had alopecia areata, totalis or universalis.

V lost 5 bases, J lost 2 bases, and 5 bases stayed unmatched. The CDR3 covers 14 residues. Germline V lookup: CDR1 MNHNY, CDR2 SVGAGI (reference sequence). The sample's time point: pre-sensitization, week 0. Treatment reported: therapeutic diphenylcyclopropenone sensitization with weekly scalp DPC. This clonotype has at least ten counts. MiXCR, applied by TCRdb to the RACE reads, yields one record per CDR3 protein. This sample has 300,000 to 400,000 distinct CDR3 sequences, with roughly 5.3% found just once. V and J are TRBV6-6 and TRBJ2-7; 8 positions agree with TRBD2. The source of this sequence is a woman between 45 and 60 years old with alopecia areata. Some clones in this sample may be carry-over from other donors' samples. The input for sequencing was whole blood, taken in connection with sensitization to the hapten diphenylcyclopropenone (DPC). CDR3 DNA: TGTGCCAGCAGTGCAACCGGGGGGGCCTACGAGCAGTACTTC. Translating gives CASSATGGAYEQYF.